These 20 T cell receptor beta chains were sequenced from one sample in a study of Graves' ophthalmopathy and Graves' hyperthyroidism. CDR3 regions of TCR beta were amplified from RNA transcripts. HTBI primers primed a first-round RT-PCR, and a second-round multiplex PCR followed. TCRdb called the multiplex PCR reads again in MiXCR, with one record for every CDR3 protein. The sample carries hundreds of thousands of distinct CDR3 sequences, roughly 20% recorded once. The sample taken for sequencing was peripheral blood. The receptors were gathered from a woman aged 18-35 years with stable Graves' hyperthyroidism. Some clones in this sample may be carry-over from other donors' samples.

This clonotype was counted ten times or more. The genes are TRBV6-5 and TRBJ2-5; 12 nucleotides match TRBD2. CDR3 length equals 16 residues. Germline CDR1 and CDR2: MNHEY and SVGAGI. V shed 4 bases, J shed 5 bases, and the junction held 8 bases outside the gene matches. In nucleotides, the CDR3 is TGTGCCAGCAGTTCCCCGACTAGCGGGGGAGCGGAGACCCAGTACTTC. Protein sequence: CASSSPTSGGAETQYF.

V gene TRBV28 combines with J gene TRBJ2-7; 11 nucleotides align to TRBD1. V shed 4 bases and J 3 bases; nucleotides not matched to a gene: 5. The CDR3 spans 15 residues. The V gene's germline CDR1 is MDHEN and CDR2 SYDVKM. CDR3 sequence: CASSSGGQGVYEQYF. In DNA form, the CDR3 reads TGTGCCAGCAGTTCGGGGGGACAGGGGGTCTACGAGCAGTACTTC.

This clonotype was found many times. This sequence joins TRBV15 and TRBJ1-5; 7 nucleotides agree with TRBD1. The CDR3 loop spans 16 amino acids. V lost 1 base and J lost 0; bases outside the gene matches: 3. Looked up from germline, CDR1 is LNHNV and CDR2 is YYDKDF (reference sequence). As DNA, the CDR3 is TGTGCCACCAGCAGAGGTAGGGACAGTAGCAATCAGCCCCAGCATTTT. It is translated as CATSRGRDSSNQPQHF.

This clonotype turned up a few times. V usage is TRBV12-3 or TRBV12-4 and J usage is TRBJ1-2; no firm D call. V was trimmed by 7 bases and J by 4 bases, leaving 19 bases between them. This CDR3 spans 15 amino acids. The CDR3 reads CASTLALGQPYGYTF. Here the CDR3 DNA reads TGTGCCAGCACCTTAGCCCTTGGGCAACCCTATGGCTACACCTTC.

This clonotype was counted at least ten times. CDR3 sequence (DNA): TGCGCCAGCAGCCAAGTGCTACCGACGAAGTGGGTGAACACTGAAGCTTTCTTT. Its protein is CASSQVLPTKWVNTEAFF. This chain connects TRBV4-1 to TRBJ1-1; no clear D gene. Germline V gene data show CDR1 as MGHRA and CDR2 as YSYEKL. The CDR3 has 18 residues. The V end was cut by 1 base, the J end by 0 bases, with 18 bases between.

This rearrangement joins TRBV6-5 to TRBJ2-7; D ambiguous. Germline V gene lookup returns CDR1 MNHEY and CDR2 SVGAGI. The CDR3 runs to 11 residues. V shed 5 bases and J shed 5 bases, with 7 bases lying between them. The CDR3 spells CASSTENEQYF. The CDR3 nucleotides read TGTGCCAGCAGTACCGAGAACGAGCAGTACTTC.

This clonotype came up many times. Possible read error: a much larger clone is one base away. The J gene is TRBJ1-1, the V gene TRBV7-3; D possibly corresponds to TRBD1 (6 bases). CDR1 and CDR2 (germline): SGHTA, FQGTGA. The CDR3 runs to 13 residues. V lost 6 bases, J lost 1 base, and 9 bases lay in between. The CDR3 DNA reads TGTGCCAGCAGAGAGGACAGGAACACTGAAGCTTTCTTT. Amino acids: CASREDRNTEAFF.

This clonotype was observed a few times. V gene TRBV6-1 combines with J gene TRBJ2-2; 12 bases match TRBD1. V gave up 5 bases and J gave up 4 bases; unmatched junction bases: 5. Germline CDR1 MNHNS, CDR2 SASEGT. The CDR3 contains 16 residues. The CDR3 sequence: CASSRDRGQGTGELFF. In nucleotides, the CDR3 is TGTGCCAGCAGTCGGGACAGGGGGCAGGGCACCGGGGAGCTGTTTTTT.

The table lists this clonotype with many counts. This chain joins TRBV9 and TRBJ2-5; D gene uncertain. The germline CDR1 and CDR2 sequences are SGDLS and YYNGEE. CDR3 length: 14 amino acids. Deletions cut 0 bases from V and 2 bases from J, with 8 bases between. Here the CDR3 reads CASSVEVFQETQYF. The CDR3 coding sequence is TGTGCCAGCAGCGTAGAAGTCTTTCAAGAGACCCAGTACTTC.

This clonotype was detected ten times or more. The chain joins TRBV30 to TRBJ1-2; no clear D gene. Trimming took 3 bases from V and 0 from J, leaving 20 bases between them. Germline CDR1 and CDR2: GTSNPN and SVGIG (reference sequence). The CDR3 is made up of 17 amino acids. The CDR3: CAWSAQTWGSTNYGYTF. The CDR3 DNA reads TGTGCCTGGAGCGCTCAGACCTGGGGATCGACTAACTATGGCTACACCTTC.

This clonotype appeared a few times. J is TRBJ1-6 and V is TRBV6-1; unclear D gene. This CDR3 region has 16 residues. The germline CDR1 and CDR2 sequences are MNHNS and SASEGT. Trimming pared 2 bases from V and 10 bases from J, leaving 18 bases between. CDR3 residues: CASSERQAARGSPLHF. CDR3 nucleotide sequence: TGTGCCAGCAGTGAACGGCAGGCCGCCCGCGGGTCACCCCTCCACTTT.

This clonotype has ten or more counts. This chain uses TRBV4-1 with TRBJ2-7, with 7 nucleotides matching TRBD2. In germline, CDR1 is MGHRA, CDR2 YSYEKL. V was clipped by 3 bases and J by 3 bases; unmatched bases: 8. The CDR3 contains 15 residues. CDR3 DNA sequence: TGCGCCAGCAGCCACCCCGGACTAGAGGTCTACGAGCAGTACTTC. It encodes CASSHPGLEVYEQYF.

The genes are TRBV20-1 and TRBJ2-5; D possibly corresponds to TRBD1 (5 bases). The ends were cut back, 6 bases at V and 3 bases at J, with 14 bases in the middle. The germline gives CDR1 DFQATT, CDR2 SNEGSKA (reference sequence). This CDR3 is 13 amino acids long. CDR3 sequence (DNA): TGCAGTGCGTTGCCGGACACAAAAGAGACCCAGTACTTC. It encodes CSALPDTKETQYF.

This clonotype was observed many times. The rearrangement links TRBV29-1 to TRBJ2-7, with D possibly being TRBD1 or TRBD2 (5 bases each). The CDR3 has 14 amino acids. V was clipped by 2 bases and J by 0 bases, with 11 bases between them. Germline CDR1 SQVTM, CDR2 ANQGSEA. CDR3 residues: CSVELRGHSYEQYF. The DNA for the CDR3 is TGCAGCGTTGAACTGAGGGGTCACTCCTACGAGCAGTACTTC.

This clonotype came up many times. CDR3 amino acids: CASVREGETQYF. As DNA, the CDR3 is TGTGCCAGCGTTCGAGAGGGGGAGACCCAGTACTTC. V gene TRBV7-9 combines with J gene TRBJ2-5; D could derive from TRBD1 or TRBD2 (5 bases each). Between the trimmed V and J ends, which lost 8 bases and 5 bases, there was a span of 12 bases. The CDR3 runs 12 residues. Germline V lookup: CDR1 SEHNR, CDR2 FQNEAQ (reference sequence).

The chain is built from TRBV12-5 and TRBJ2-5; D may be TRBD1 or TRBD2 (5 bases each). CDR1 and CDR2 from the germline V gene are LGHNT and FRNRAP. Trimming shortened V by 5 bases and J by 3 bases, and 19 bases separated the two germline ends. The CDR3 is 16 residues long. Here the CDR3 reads CASGPIQTGTKETQYF. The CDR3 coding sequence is TGTGCTAGTGGTCCTATCCAAACCGGGACCAAAGAGACCCAGTACTTC.

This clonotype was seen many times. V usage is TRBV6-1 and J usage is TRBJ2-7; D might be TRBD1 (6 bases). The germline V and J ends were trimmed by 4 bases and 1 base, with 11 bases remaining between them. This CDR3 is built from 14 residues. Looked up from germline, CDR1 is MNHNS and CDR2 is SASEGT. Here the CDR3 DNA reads TGTGCCAGCAGTGCTTGGACAGTTTCCTACGAGCAGTACTTC. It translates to CASSAWTVSYEQYF.

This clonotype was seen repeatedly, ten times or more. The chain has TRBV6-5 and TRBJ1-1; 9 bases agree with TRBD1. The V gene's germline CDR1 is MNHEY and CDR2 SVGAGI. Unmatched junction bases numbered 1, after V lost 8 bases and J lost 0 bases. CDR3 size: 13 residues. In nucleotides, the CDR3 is TGTGCCAGCCGACAGGGGGTGAACACTGAAGCTTTCTTT. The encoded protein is CASRQGVNTEAFF.

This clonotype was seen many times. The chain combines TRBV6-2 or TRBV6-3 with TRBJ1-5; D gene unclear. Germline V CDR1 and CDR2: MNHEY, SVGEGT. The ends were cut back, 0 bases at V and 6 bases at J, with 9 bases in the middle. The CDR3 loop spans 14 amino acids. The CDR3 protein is CASSYSSGPQPQHF. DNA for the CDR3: TGTGCCAGCAGTTACTCTAGTGGACCTCAGCCCCAGCATTTT.

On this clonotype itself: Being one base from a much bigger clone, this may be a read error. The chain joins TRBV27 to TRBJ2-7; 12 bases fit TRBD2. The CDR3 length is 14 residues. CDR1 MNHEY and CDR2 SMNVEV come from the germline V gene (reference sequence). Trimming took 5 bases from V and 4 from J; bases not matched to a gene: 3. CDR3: CASSRTSGEYEQYF. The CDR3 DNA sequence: TGTGCCAGCAGTCGGACTAGCGGGGAATACGAGCAGTACTTC.